This T cell receptor (beta chain) is from a study of vaccination and CD4 T cells after COVID-19. Cultured CD4+ T cells had their DNA profiled by the Oncomine TCR Beta short-read assay. TCRdb re-called the PCR reads through MiXCR, storing one row per CDR3 protein. Of 13,000 or so distinct CDR3 sequences in the sample, approximately 50% were seen once. This CDR3 is built from 13 residues. Germline V CDR1 and CDR2: MNHEY, SVGEGT. The treatment was: roughly 10-day PBMC culture with coronavirus spike peptide pools or control peptides (ViraFEST assay). Concerning this clonotype itself: The antigen is undetermined. A read error may produce the germline difference seen at one junction end.

The sequenced sample was CD4+ T cells from blood, cultured in vitro. The chain links TRBV6-2 or TRBV6-3 to TRBJ1-5, with TRBD1 matching over 7 bases. This receptor was taken from a human donor who had recovered from COVID-19. CDR3 loop: CTSIDRADQPQHF. CDR3 coding DNA: TGTACCAGCATCGACAGGGCGGATCAGCCCCAGCATTTT.